This T cell receptor beta chain was documented in a study of Ad26.COV2.S vaccination and SARS-CoV-2 variants (dated by TCRdb to the early 2020s). Some background on the complete study: Donors in the vaccine arm were drawn from COV1001, a multicentre, randomized, double-blind, placebo-controlled phase I-IIa trial testing Ad26.COV2.S in healthy adults. The TCR-sequenced set comprised approximately 32 samples: some 19 Ad26.COV2.S vaccine recipients, 5 placebo recipients and 8 SARS-CoV-2 convalescent individuals. TCRbeta repertoire sequencing served as the tool for gauging how specific and how broad the SARS-CoV-2-reactive T cell receptors were following Ad26.COV2.S vaccination. Ad26.COV2.S was given intramuscularly at 5x10^10 or 1x10^11 viral particles, as a single shot or as two shots 56 days apart. Blinding of investigators to trial group allocation was maintained during experiments and outcome assessment. Trial participants were randomized into five groups of five, in which low-dose or high-dose Ad26.COV2.S was given once or twice, or placebo was given on both occasions.

For this clone: This clone's antigen is unknown. Per-base quality was not reported, and no clone a single base away is much larger than it.

From the cysteine up to the phenylalanine, the CDR3 has a length of 15 residues. CDR3 DNA only is kept here, 45 bases in frame from base 1. Looking up the germline V gene (reference sequence) yields CDR1 SEHNR and CDR2 FQNEAQ. V drops 0 bases and J drops 2 bases, leaving 7 bases in between. Study-wide conclusions, independent of this receptor: It was noted by the authors that total T cell responses may have been underestimated by the TCR breadth and depth analyses. Substantial breadth of spike-specific CD8+ and CD4+ T cell responses was reported after vaccination. The study was not powered to compare responses between vaccine doses or regimens. Higher spike-specific TCR breadth was observed in Ad26.COV2.S recipients than in placebo recipients (P = 0.0014). Non-spike TCR breadth was comparable between vaccine and placebo recipients, consistent with the vaccine containing only spike.

The sample's treatment or condition label, in plain terms: about 20 received Ad26.COV2.S at low or high dose, single or two shots; roughly 5 received placebo; per-sample allocation not given. Repertoires of vaccine and placebo recipients were sequenced from samples collected on day 63 after the first injection. Between 29 July and 7 August 2020, Cohort 1b enrolled about two dozen adults aged 18-55 years at one site in Boston, USA. Ad26.COV2.S was a replication-incompetent adenovirus type 26 vector expressing a prefusion-stabilized SARS-CoV-2 spike protein from the original Wuhan strain. The immunoSEQ Assay was used to sequence TCRbeta CDR3 regions. After extraction, genomic DNA underwent amplification by bias-controlled multiplex PCR, followed by high-throughput sequencing. The paper's processing steps were these. Collapsing and filtering of sequences were performed to quantify the absolute abundance of each unique TCRbeta CDR3 region. T cell fraction was estimated by normalizing TCRbeta template counts to usable DNA, which was measured by amplifying reference genes present in all nucleated cells. Repertoire TCRs were annotated as SARS-CoV-2-specific by exact matching of V gene, CDR3 amino acid sequence and J gene to a known reactive TCR set. The reference SARS-CoV-2 TCR set came from MIRA and was filtered for enrichment in COVID-19-positive ImmuneCODE repertoires, removing public or cross-reactive TCRs. Using the MIRA antigens, annotated TCRs were further analysed by specific ORF or by position within an ORF. Breadth was defined as the number of annotated unique rearrangements divided by the total number of unique productive rearrangements, and depth was defined as the summed frequency of the annotated unique rearrangements. Group comparisons of TCR breadth used two-sided Wilcoxon rank-sum tests. What TCRdb holds here is the immuneACCESS table cut down to in-frame rearrangements. Part of the clones is not present; checked against another copy, under half of the missing clones reflect an unresolved V gene, and the others are unexplained. V and J calls and clone size follow that table, whereas D and trimming were derived from the DNA. The sample includes under 550,000 clones, with roughly 90% observed a single time. In total, the top ten clones hold around 3.6% of the sample.

In this chain, TRBV7-9 is recombined with TRBJ2-2; no D gene is confidently identified. The sequences come from peripheral blood, collected in a trial of Ad26.COV2.S vaccine versus placebo. The clonotype comes from a person aged 18-60 years who received the Ad26.COV2.S COVID-19 vaccine or a placebo. The CDR3 reads CASSLAKVNTGELFF. Read as DNA, the sequence is TGTGCCAGCAGCTTAGCTAAGGTTAACACCGGGGAGCTGTTTTTT.